Following are 3 T cell receptor beta chains from one sample sequenced in a study of T cells of healthy individuals. Each CDR3 protein is one row after TCRdb ran MiXCR on the 5' RACE reads. This sample has 60,000 to 80,000 distinct CDR3 sequences; roughly 17% occur once, and the top ten carry about 4.4%. These receptors all stem from a human donor in good health.

The chain has TRBV4-2 and TRBJ2-1; 9 nucleotides align to TRBD2. Germline trimming cut 0 bases from V and 7 bases from J; bases unmatched to any gene: 10. Germline V gives CDR1 LGHNA, CDR2 YNFKEQ. This CDR3 is built from 17 residues. In DNA form, the CDR3 reads TGTGCCAGCAGCCAAGAGCCAGCGGGAGGCCCCGGGAATGAGCAGTTCTTC. Translated, it gives CASSQEPAGGPGNEQFF.

At least ten counts were recorded for this clonotype. V usage is TRBV4-2 and J usage is TRBJ2-7; D uncertain. Trimming removed 2 bases from V and 6 bases from J, with 11 bases in between. Per the germline V gene, CDR1 is LGHNA and CDR2 is YNFKEQ. This CDR3 contains 13 residues. CDR3 DNA sequence: TGTGCCAGCAGCCAATTGACACCGACCGAGCAGTACTTC. Residues: CASSQLTPTEQYF.

This clonotype was counted at least ten times. The rearrangement joins TRBV6-6 to TRBJ2-1, with D tentatively TRBD1 (5 bases). Trimming removed 8 bases from V and 2 bases from J, with 22 bases in between. CDR3 size: 17 residues. Germline CDR1 is MNHNY and CDR2 is SVGAGI (reference sequence). CDR3 nucleotide sequence: TGTGCCAGCCCTACACCCCCCAGGGTACCGACCTACAATGAGCAGTTCTTC. This codes for CASPTPPRVPTYNEQFF.